This note documents a single TCR beta chain sequence. The sample belongs to a study of technical replicates of blood from a few donors. The data were produced by immunoSEQ multiplex PCR, yet TCRdb's version contains in-frame clones alone and is incomplete. Of around 69,000 clones in the sample, around 97% were seen once. Germline CDR1 MNHEY, CDR2 SVGAGI. Trimming removed 2 bases from V and 3 bases from J, with 8 bases in between. The CDR3 totals 13 residues. V and J are TRBV6-5 and TRBJ2-7; D remains unclear. This clonotype was sampled from a human donor in good health. Sequencing used T cells isolated from PBMCs. The CDR3: CASSYGPHYEQYF. The CDR3 DNA reads TGTGCCAGCAGTTACGGGCCACACTACGAGCAGTACTTC.